This TCR beta chain was found in a study of shared clonotypes between healthy human individuals. Study details: Participating donors consisted of two women and a few men aged 18 to 49.

The deep-level immunoSEQ assay was used. Sequencing was performed with immunoSEQ multiplex PCR; in TCRdb, only in-frame clones are kept and a portion is missing. Altogether about 2.3 million clones are present, about 92% being singletons, with the ten largest covering about 0.39%. V was shortened by 0 bases and J by 13 bases, with 13 bases between the two germline ends. The CDR3 has 13 amino acids. Looked up from germline, CDR1 is MNHNS and CDR2 is SASEGT. Sequencing was carried out using naive CD4+ T cells from PBMCs. Sample subset: CD45RA+ positively selected. The genes are TRBV6-1 and TRBJ2-1, with D hard to call. The source is a man aged 18-30 years in good health. Some clones in this sample may be carry-over from other donors' samples. The DNA of the CDR3 is TGTGCCAGCAGTGAAGCTGGGCAGAGGTTCCAGTTCTTC. Amino acids: CASSEAGQRFQFF.